A selection of T cell receptor beta chains follows, all from one sample in a study of blood T cells in healthy people across ages. TCRdb fed the 5' RACE reads into MiXCR, producing one record per CDR3 protein. This table has about 1,000,000 distinct CDR3 sequences, 35% to 55% appearing once. Sequencing input: blood. The receptors were sampled from a woman aged 60-75 years in good health. The CDR3 runs from the conserved cysteine through the conserved F or W. The D gene is left open where the match is weak. Some rows mark clone size as missing; the rest say once, few, many or name a class of expanded clone.

NA,NA,TRBV12-3/TRBV12-4,TRBJ1-2,CASSPTDGYTF,TGTGCCAGCAGCCCGACGGATGGCTACACCTTC
TRBD1,few,TRBV18,TRBJ1-2,CASSLATGKESGYTF,TGTGCCAGCTCACTAGCGACAGGGAAGGAGAGTGGCTACACCTTC
TRBD1,NA,TRBV20-1,TRBJ2-1,CSAGDRSYNEQFF,TGCAGTGCTGGGGACAGATCCTACAATGAGCAGTTCTTC
NA,NA,TRBV5-1,TRBJ2-7,CASSLESGVNYEQYF,TGCGCCAGCAGCTTGGAGTCTGGGGTGAACTACGAGCAGTACTTC
NA,few,TRBV7-9,TRBJ2-5,CASSLGTNQETQYF,TGTGCCAGCAGCTTAGGGACTAACCAAGAGACCCAGTACTTC
NA,NA,TRBV9,TRBJ2-7,CASSSYDNHEQYF,TGTGCCAGCAGCTCTTATGACAACCACGAGCAGTACTTC
TRBD2,NA,TRBV15,TRBJ2-1,CATSSVSAGHYNEQFF,TGTGCCACCAGCAGTGTCTCAGCGGGGCATTACAATGAGCAGTTCTTC
NA,many,TRBV10-3,TRBJ1-5,CAIRGDSNQPQHF,TGTGCCATCAGGGGGGATAGCAATCAGCCCCAGCATTTT
NA,NA,TRBV27,TRBJ2-3,CASSLSTGASPDTQYF,TGTGCCAGCAGTTTATCAACGGGAGCTTCCCCAGATACGCAGTATTTT
NA,NA,TRBV30,TRBJ2-1,CAWSLGEQFF,TGTGCCTGGAGCTTGGGAGAGCAGTTCTTC
NA,few,TRBV29-1,TRBJ1-2,CSAIFMVKGGYGYTF,TGCAGCGCCATATTCATGGTGAAGGGGGGGTATGGCTACACCTTC
TRBD1,NA,TRBV25-1,TRBJ2-4,CASRATGTGSNIQYF,TGTGCCAGCAGAGCTACCGGGACAGGGTCAAACATTCAGTACTTC
TRBD1,NA,TRBV7-9,TRBJ1-2,CASSPRTGGNYGYTF,TGTGCCAGCAGCCCCCGGACAGGGGGGAACTATGGCTACACCTTC
TRBD1,NA,TRBV6-6,TRBJ1-2,CASSYPGGVGYTF,TGTGCCAGCAGTTACCCAGGGGGGGTAGGCTACACCTTC
NA,NA,TRBV29-1,TRBJ2-3,CSVGTLSTDTQYF,TGCAGCGTTGGTACACTTAGCACAGATACGCAGTATTTT
TRBD2,NA,TRBV25-1,TRBJ2-5,CASSEAAGTSGRRETQYF,TGTGCCAGCAGTGAGGCTGCCGGGACTAGCGGGAGAAGAGAGACCCAGTACTTC
NA,once,TRBV20-1,TRBJ2-7,CSAPQAGLEQYF,TGCAGTGCCCCCCAGGCGGGTCTCGAGCAGTACTTC
NA,NA,TRBV15,TRBJ2-3,CATSTPDSGSDTQYF,TGTGCCACCAGCACCCCGGACTCGGGTTCAGATACGCAGTATTTT
NA,few,TRBV5-6,TRBJ2-5,CASSIGQTRETQYF,TGTGCCAGCAGCATAGGACAGACGCGTGAGACCCAGTACTTC
NA,NA,TRBV5-1,TRBJ2-7,CASSPNFAYDGTYEQYF,TGCGCCAGCAGCCCGAACTTTGCCTATGACGGTACCTACGAGCAGTACTTC
TRBD1,NA,TRBV7-2,TRBJ2-7,CASRVRDSAYEQYF,TGTGCCAGCAGGGTCCGGGACAGCGCCTACGAGCAGTACTTC
TRBD2,NA,TRBV20-1,TRBJ2-7,CSARDHGLAYFEQYF,TGCAGTGCTAGAGATCATGGACTAGCTTATTTCGAGCAGTACTTC
NA,NA,TRBV12-5,TRBJ2-5,CASALVGGIETQYF,TGTGCTAGTGCTTTGGTAGGGGGTATTGAGACCCAGTACTTC
NA,NA,TRBV29-1,TRBJ2-7,CSVEDPSGEQYF,TGCAGCGTTGAAGATCCCTCTGGCGAGCAGTACTTC
NA,NA,TRBV3-1,TRBJ2-1,CASSQDHGNEQFF,TGTGCCAGCAGCCAAGATCACGGAAATGAGCAGTTCTTC
NA,NA,TRBV29-1,TRBJ1-5,CSVSRNTDQPQHF,TGCAGCGTGTCTAGAAATACCGATCAGCCCCAGCATTTT
NA,many,TRBV20-1,TRBJ1-2,CSARGTKAVVDYTF,TGCAGTGCTAGAGGGACGAAGGCTGTCGTAGACTACACCTTC
NA,NA,TRBV11-3,TRBJ2-3,CASSSAEGLYTDTQYF,TGTGCCAGCAGCTCCGCTGAGGGATTGTACACAGATACGCAGTATTTT